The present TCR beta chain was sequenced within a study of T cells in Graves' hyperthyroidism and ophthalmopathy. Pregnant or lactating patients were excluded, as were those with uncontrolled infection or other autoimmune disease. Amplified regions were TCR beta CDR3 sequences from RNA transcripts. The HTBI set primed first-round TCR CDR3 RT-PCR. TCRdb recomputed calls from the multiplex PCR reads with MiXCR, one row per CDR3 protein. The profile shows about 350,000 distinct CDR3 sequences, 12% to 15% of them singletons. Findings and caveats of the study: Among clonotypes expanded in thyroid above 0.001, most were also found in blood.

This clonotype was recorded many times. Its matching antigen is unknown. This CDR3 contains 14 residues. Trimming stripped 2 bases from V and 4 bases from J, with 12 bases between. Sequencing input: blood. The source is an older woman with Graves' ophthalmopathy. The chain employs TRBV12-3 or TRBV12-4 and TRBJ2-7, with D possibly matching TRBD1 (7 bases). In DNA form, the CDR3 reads TGTGCCAGCAGTTTACAGGGGGGCGATTACGAGCAGTACTTC. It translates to CASSLQGGDYEQYF.